This TCR beta chain was sequenced for a study of blood T cell repertoires in COVID-19. Study-wide context: Researchers got acute and convalescent COVID-19 samples from the United States, Italy and Spain.

Trimming removed 6 bases from V and 5 bases from J, with 10 bases in between. CDR1 and CDR2 from the germline V gene are SGHTA and FQGNSA. CDR3 length: 12 residues. Sequenced by immunoSEQ multiplex PCR; TCRdb stores in-frame clones only, minus some. The table lists hundreds of thousands of clones, 70% to 85% of them singletons. The V call is TRBV7-2, the J call TRBJ1-1; D gene ambiguous. The clonotype was recovered from an elderly woman with acute or convalescent COVID-19. Sample: peripheral blood. The CDR3 DNA follows: TGTGCCAGCAGTTTCCGTTTTACTGAAGCTTTCTTT. Its translation is CASSFRFTEAFF.